These 10 T cell receptor beta chains share one sample of origin, sequenced in a study of shared clonotypes between healthy human individuals. TCRdb's table, derived via immunoSEQ multiplex PCR, lists solely in-frame clones and lacks some. This sample has 1.6 million or so clones, with less than 99% found just once. Material for sequencing was naive CD4+ T cells sorted from blood. Subset defined: CD45RA+ positively selected. Every receptor here comes from a man younger than 45 in good health.

This chain uses TRBV18 with TRBJ2-5; TRBD2 aligns across 7 bases. CDR3 length: 16 residues. Germline values: CDR1 KGHSH, CDR2 LQKENI. Trimming took 1 base from V and 2 from J; bases not matched to a gene: 7. The CDR3 region has the DNA TGTGCCAGCTCACCACTACTCCTAGCGGCTCAAGAGACCCAGTACTTC. This translates into CASSPLLLAAQETQYF.

This chain connects TRBV14 to TRBJ2-1; the match to TRBD2 covers 9 bases. Trimming cost V 2 bases and J 2 bases; bases outside gene matches: 7. From germline, CDR1 is SGHDN and CDR2 FVKESK. The CDR3 has 17 residues. Written as DNA, the CDR3 is TGTGCCAGCAGCCAATCGGGACTAGCTGATGCCTACAATGAGCAGTTCTTC. Its protein product is CASSQSGLADAYNEQFF.

The chain is built from TRBV7-4 and TRBJ1-5; the D gene is possibly TRBD1 (5 bases). The length of the CDR3 is 16 residues. CDR1 and CDR2 from the germline V gene are SGHVT and SQSDAQ. V shed 7 bases and J shed 2 bases, with 18 bases lying between them. Here the CDR3 reads CASNDSGTGGNQPQHF. For the CDR3, the DNA is TGTGCCAGCAACGATTCCGGCACAGGAGGCAATCAGCCCCAGCATTTT.

With respect to this clone: Lacking the conserved final phenylalanine or tryptophan, this CDR3 likely reflects a read error. No DNA is shown, since the ends of the CDR3 on it are uncertain; the CDR3 is the one TCRdb lists. V gene TRBV2 combines with J gene TRBJ2-7; TRBD2 reflects the table's D call only, with no check against the DNA. The V gene's germline CDR1 is SNHLY and CDR2 FYNNEI. The CDR3 totals 8 residues, both ends included. CDR3 in amino acids: CASSADGG.

V is TRBV28 and J is TRBJ2-1, with 12 bases identical to TRBD2. With V trimmed by 5 bases and J by 5 bases, 13 bases remained unmatched. This CDR3 comprises 18 residues. Germline values: CDR1 MDHEN, CDR2 SYDVKM. CDR3 in amino acids: CASSPWTGSSGRDNEQFF. CDR3 in DNA: TGTGCCAGCAGTCCTTGGACAGGGTCTAGCGGGAGGGACAATGAGCAGTTCTTC.

The gene calls are TRBV6-5 and TRBJ2-3, with 9 nucleotides matching TRBD2. V shed 2 bases, J shed 8 bases, and the junction held 5 bases outside the gene matches. Germline values: CDR1 MNHEY, CDR2 SVGAGI. This CDR3 is 14 amino acids long. The CDR3 bases are TGTGCCAGCAGTTACGGGACTAGCTTTGGTACGCAGTATTTT. Amino acids: CASSYGTSFGTQYF.

Of note for this clone: The same CDR3 arises from other DNA sequences in this sample as well. J is TRBJ2-7 and V is TRBV4-1, with D tentatively TRBD1 (5 bases). Germline CDR1 is MGHRA and CDR2 is YSYEKL. The V end was cut by 3 bases, the J end by 3 bases, with 15 bases between. The CDR3 spans 15 residues. The DNA for the CDR3 is TGCGCCAGCAGCCAGCAAGTTAACAGGTACTACGAGCAGTACTTC. The encoded protein is CASSQQVNRYYEQYF.

About this clone itself: Other DNA sequences in this sample translate to the same CDR3. This chain links TRBV6-5 with TRBJ2-7; D remains unclear. V lost 6 bases, J lost 7 bases, and 10 bases lay in between. The CDR3 totals 11 residues. Per the germline V gene, CDR1 is MNHEY and CDR2 is SVGAGI. For the CDR3, the DNA is TGTGCCAGCAGCCAAACTGGTGAGCAGTACTTC. Protein product: CASSQTGEQYF.

The chain couples TRBV5-1 to TRBJ2-1; 7 bases are a match to TRBD1. The CDR3 has 12 amino acids. With 3 bases clipped from V and 9 bases from J, the junction kept 3 bases outside the gene matches. CDR1 is SGHRS, CDR2 YFSETQ, per germline. The CDR3 DNA follows: TGCGCCAGCAGCTCTACAGGGGTTGAGCAGTTCTTC. As protein: CASSSTGVEQFF.

The rearrangement joins TRBV18 to TRBJ2-1, with D perhaps TRBD1 or TRBD2 (5 bases each). V was pared by 6 bases and J by 0 bases, with 18 bases between. The germline V gene has CDR1 KGHSH and CDR2 LQKENI. The CDR3 contains 17 residues. CDR3 sequence reads: CASSSGAGLSSYNEQFF. The CDR3 DNA is TGTGCCAGCTCCTCCGGGGCAGGGCTTAGCTCCTACAATGAGCAGTTCTTC.